Listed below are T cell receptor beta chains from one sample, sequenced in a study of blood T cell repertoires in COVID-19. Sequencing used immunoSEQ multiplex PCR; TCRdb keeps in-frame clones, though not all of them. Here the sample spans 200,000 to 250,000 clones, approximately 90% being singletons. Specimen: peripheral blood. These receptors all come from a man aged 25 to 40 with COVID-19, enrolled during active disease. Both conserved end residues are part of each CDR3. Fields, in order: D gene, V gene, clone size, J gene, CDR3 protein, CDR3 DNA. D genes are given only for firm matches. Size is omitted from some rows. Given values are once, few, many or a class for expanded clones.

.	TRBV21-1	.	TRBJ2-1	CASSKVFFGTGLRPPNNEQFF	TGTGCCAGCAGCAAAGTGTTTTTCGGGACAGGGTTACGTCCACCCAACAATGAGCAGTTCTTC
.	TRBV7-3	.	TRBJ2-3	CASSFDSTDTQYF	TGTGCCAGCAGCTTCGACTCCACAGATACGCAGTATTTT
TRBD1	TRBV18	.	TRBJ1-4	CASSPRTGDKEKLFF	TGTGCCAGCTCACCCAGGACAGGGGATAAAGAAAAACTGTTTTTT
.	TRBV14	few	TRBJ1-2	CASSQGRHYGYTF	TGTGCCAGCAGCCAGGGGCGGCACTATGGCTACACCTTC
.	TRBV12-5	.	TRBJ1-1	CASGLVAGSRSMNTEAFF	TGTGCTAGTGGTTTGGTAGCAGGGTCCCGAAGCATGAACACTGAAGCTTTCTTT
.	TRBV3-1/TRBV3-2	few	TRBJ2-7	CASSQVGAPASEQYF	TGTGCCAGCAGCCAAGTAGGGGCACCCGCGAGCGAGCAGTACTTC
TRBD2	TRBV28	.	TRBJ2-5	CASSLDERDPETQYF	TGTGCCAGCAGTTTAGACGAGCGGGATCCAGAGACCCAGTACTTC
TRBD1	TRBV13	.	TRBJ1-1	CASSLGIDRDTEAFF	TGTGCCAGCAGCTTAGGCATCGACAGGGACACTGAAGCTTTCTTT
TRBD2	TRBV5-1	.	TRBJ2-1	CASSLEVLAGVGNEQFF	TGCGCCAGCAGCTTGGAAGTACTAGCGGGGGTAGGAAATGAGCAGTTCTTC
TRBD1	TRBV29-1	.	TRBJ2-7	CSVSYGTGGYEQYF	TGCAGCGTTTCCTATGGGACAGGGGGCTACGAGCAGTACTTC
TRBD1	TRBV28	.	TRBJ1-3	CASSGQGSSGNTIYF	TGTGCCAGCAGTGGACAGGGGTCCTCTGGAAACACCATATATTTT
TRBD2	TRBV5-1	.	TRBJ2-4	CASSLWEGSNIQYF	TGCGCCAGCAGCTTGTGGGAGGGATCTAACATTCAGTACTTC
.	TRBV4-1	.	TRBJ1-6	CASSQDLGRAASPLHF	TGCGCCAGCAGCCAAGATCTAGGGAGGGCAGCCTCACCCCTCCACTTT
.	TRBV13	.	TRBJ2-7	CASSPPGQGIYEQYF	TGTGCCAGCAGCCCCCCGGGACAAGGCATATACGAGCAGTACTTC
TRBD1	TRBV15	.	TRBJ2-7	CATSTRDRGSYEQYF	TGTGCCACCAGCACCCGAGACAGGGGATCCTACGAGCAGTACTTC
TRBD2	TRBV6-5	.	TRBJ2-7	CASSRTGTSGNEQYF	TGTGCCAGCAGTCGTACCGGGACTAGCGGAAATGAGCAGTACTTC
.	TRBV2	.	TRBJ2-3	CASSRGTVRDTQYF	TGTGCCAGCAGCCGCGGGACAGTGCGAGATACGCAGTATTTT
TRBD1	TRBV7-3	.	TRBJ2-7	CASSPMDRGEQYF	TGTGCCAGCAGCCCAATGGACAGGGGTGAGCAGTACTTC
TRBD1	TRBV28	.	TRBJ2-2	CASSPWAGGTGELFF	TGTGCCAGCAGTCCCTGGGCAGGGGGCACCGGGGAGCTGTTTTTT
TRBD1	TRBV28	.	TRBJ1-1	CATRRDREGVDTEAFF	TGTGCCACCCGTCGGGACAGGGAGGGGGTGGACACTGAAGCTTTCTTT
.	TRBV5-6	.	TRBJ2-7	CASSLIESYEQYF	TGTGCCAGCAGCTTGATAGAATCCTACGAGCAGTACTTC
.	TRBV6-5	.	TRBJ1-1	CASRQTGVNTEAFF	TGTGCCAGCAGACAGACAGGAGTAAACACTGAAGCTTTCTTT
TRBD1	TRBV10-3	.	TRBJ1-2	CAISGQGIAWGYTF	TGTGCCATCAGTGGACAGGGGATTGCATGGGGCTACACCTTC
.	TRBV6-2/TRBV6-3	.	TRBJ1-1	CASSYVRRGTEAFF	TGTGCCAGCAGTTACGTGCGGCGGGGGACTGAAGCTTTCTTT
TRBD1	TRBV6-2/TRBV6-3	.	TRBJ1-2	CASSYPGQGGYTF	TGTGCCAGCAGTTACCCCGGACAGGGCGGCTACACCTTC
.	TRBV19	.	TRBJ1-2	CASSKESYGYTF	TGTGCCAGTAGTAAGGAGTCCTATGGCTACACCTTC
.	TRBV6-5	.	TRBJ1-1	CASSRAGGTEAFF	TGTGCCAGCAGTCGGGCGGGTGGGACTGAAGCTTTCTTT
.	TRBV10-3	.	TRBJ1-4	CAISGGGVANEKLFF	TGTGCCATCAGTGGCGGGGGGGTAGCTAATGAAAAACTGTTTTTT
.	TRBV7-8	.	TRBJ1-3	CASSPTGNTIYF	TGTGCCAGCAGCCCTACGGGAAACACCATATATTTT
TRBD2	TRBV28	.	TRBJ2-1	CASSLRPGLAKPGLRNEQFF	TGTGCCAGCAGCTTACGTCCGGGACTAGCGAAACCTGGGCTCCGAAATGAGCAGTTCTTC
.	TRBV5-5	.	TRBJ1-2	CASSLVGDGSAWGYTF	TGTGCCAGCAGCTTGGTAGGTGACGGCAGCGCTTGGGGCTACACCTTC
.	TRBV7-9	.	TRBJ1-1	CASSLVFRAEMNTEAFF	TGTGCCAGCAGCTTAGTATTTCGAGCGGAGATGAACACTGAAGCTTTCTTT
TRBD2	TRBV19	.	TRBJ2-7	CASSLGLAEIEQYF	TGTGCCAGTAGTCTGGGACTAGCGGAGATCGAGCAGTACTTC
.	TRBV18	once	TRBJ2-7	CASSPPRTGTYEQYF	TGTGCCAGCTCACCCCCCCGAACAGGCACCTACGAGCAGTACTTC
TRBD1	TRBV7-2	.	TRBJ1-1	CASSIQGLEGTEAFF	TGTGCCAGCAGCATACAGGGGTTGGAGGGGACTGAAGCTTTCTTT
TRBD1	TRBV7-9	once	TRBJ2-7	CASSFATGVSYEQYF	TGTGCCAGCAGCTTCGCGACAGGGGTCTCCTACGAGCAGTACTTC
TRBD1	TRBV15	.	TRBJ2-1	CATSRGTGGNEQFF	TGTGCCACCAGCAGAGGGACAGGGGGTAATGAGCAGTTCTTC
.	TRBV19	.	TRBJ1-2	CASSEQVLDGYTF	TGTGCCAGTAGTGAACAGGTTTTGGATGGCTACACCTTC
.	TRBV18	.	TRBJ2-2	CASSQQDTNTGELFF	TGTGCCAGCTCGCAACAGGACACTAACACCGGGGAGCTGTTTTTT
.	TRBV27	.	TRBJ2-7	CASSLTPGQFLYEQYF	TGTGCCAGCAGTCTCACTCCGGGACAATTCCTTTACGAGCAGTACTTC
TRBD2	TRBV5-1	.	TRBJ2-1	CASSSYGTSGPSSYNEQFF	TGCGCCAGCAGCTCCTACGGGACTAGCGGCCCCAGCTCCTACAATGAGCAGTTCTTC
TRBD1	TRBV9	.	TRBJ2-7	CASSPQGQGAFYEQYF	TGTGCCAGCAGCCCCCAGGGGCAGGGGGCTTTCTACGAGCAGTACTTC
TRBD1	TRBV27	.	TRBJ1-1	CASSFSTGVYTEAFF	TGTGCCAGCAGTTTCTCGACAGGGGTATACACTGAAGCTTTCTTT
TRBD1	TRBV30	.	TRBJ2-7	CAWRARTGYYEQYF	TGTGCCTGGAGGGCGAGGACAGGGTACTACGAGCAGTACTTC
TRBD2	TRBV30	once	TRBJ2-1	CAWSPTPGLAGVFEQFF	TGTGCCTGGAGTCCGACCCCCGGACTAGCGGGAGTATTTGAGCAGTTCTTC
.	TRBV27	.	TRBJ2-3	CASSLAASSTDTQYF	TGTGCCAGCAGTTTAGCGGCCAGTAGCACAGATACGCAGTATTTT
.	TRBV28	.	TRBJ1-4	CASSPQGQNEKLFF	TGTGCCAGCAGTCCACAGGGCCAGAATGAAAAACTGTTTTTT
TRBD1	TRBV6-6	.	TRBJ2-1	CASMPGQGTGEQFF	TGTGCCAGCATGCCGGGACAGGGGACAGGGGAGCAGTTCTTC
.	TRBV18	.	TRBJ1-6	CASSPGGPLHF	TGTGCCAGCTCCCCCGGGGGGCCCCTCCACTTT
.	TRBV28	.	TRBJ1-2	CASSFLEARSYTF	TGTGCCAGCAGTTTCCTAGAGGCCAGAAGCTACACCTTC